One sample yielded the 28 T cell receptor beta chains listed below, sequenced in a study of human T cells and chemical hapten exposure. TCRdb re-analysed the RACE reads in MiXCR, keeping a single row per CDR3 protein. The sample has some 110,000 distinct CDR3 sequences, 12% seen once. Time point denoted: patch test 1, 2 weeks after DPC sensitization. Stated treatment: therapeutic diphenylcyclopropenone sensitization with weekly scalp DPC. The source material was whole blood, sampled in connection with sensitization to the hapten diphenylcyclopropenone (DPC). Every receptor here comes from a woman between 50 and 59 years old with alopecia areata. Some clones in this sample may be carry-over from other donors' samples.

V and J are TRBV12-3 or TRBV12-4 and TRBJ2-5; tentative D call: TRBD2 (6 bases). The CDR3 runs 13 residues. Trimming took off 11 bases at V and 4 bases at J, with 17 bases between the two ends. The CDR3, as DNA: TGTGCCGTAAGGGAACTAGCTGGAGAGACCCAGTACTTC. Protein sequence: CAVRELAGETQYF.

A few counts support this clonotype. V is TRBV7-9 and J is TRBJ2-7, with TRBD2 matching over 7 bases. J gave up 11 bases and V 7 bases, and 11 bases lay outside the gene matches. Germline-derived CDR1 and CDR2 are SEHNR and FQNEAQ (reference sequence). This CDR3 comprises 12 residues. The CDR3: CASNGKRGLKYF. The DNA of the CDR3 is TGTGCCAGCAACGGGAAGCGGGGATTGAAGTACTTC. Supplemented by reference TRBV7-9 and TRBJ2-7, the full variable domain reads DTGVSQNPRHKITKRGQNVTFRCDPISEHNRLYWYRQTLGQGPEFLTYFQNEAQLEKSRLLSDRFSAERPKGSFSTLEIQRTEQGDSAMYLCASNGKRGLKYFGPGTRLTVT.

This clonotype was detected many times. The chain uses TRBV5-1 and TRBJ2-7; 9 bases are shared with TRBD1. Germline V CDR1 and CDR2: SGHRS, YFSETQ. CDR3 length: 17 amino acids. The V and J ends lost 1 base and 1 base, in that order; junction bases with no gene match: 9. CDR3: CASSLIRTGGWSYEQYF. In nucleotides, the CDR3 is TGCGCCAGCAGCTTGATAAGAACAGGGGGCTGGTCCTACGAGCAGTACTTC.

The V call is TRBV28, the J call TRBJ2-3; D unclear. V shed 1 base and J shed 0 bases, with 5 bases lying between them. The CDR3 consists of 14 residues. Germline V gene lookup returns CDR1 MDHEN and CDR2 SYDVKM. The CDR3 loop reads CASSLFLSTDTQYF. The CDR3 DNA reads TGTGCCAGCAGTTTATTCCTGAGCACAGATACGCAGTATTTT.

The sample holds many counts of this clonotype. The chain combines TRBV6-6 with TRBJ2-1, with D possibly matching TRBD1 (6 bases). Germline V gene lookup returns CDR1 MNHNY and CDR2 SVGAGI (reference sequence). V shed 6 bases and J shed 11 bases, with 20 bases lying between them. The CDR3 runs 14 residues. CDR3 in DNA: TGTGCCAGCAGAAGCCCAGGGGTAACAATGAAGCAGTTCTTC. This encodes CASRSPGVTMKQFF.

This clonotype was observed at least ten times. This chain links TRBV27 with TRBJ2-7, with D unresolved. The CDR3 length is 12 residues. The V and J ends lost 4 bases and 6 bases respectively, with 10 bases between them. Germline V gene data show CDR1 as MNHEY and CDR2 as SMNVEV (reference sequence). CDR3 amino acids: CASSSPLSEQYF. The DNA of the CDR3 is TGTGCCAGCAGTTCCCCACTTTCCGAGCAGTACTTC.

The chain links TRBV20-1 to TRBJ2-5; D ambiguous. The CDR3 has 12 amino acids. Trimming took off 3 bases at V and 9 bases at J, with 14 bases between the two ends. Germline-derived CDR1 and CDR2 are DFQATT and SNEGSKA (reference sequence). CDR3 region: CSASPALVAQYF. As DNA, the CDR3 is TGCAGTGCTAGTCCAGCGCTGGTGGCCCAGTACTTC.

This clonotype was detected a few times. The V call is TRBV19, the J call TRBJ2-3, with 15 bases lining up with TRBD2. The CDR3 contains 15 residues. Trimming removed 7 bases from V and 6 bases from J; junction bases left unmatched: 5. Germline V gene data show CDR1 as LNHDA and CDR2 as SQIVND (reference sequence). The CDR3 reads CASTRTSGRADTQYF. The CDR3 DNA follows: TGTGCCAGTACCAGGACTAGCGGGAGGGCGGATACGCAGTATTTT.

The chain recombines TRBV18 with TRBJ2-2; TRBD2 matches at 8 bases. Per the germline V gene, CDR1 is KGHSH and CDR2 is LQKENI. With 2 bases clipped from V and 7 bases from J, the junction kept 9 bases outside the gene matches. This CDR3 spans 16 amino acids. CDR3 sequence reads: CASSPTTGLVGGELFF. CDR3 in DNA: TGTGCCAGCTCACCAACTACGGGACTAGTTGGCGGGGAGCTGTTTTTT.

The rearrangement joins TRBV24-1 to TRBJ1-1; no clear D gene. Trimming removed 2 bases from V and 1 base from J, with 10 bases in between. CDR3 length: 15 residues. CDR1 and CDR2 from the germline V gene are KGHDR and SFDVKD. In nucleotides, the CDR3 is TGTGCCACCAGTGATTCTAAGGCGGGGAACACTGAAGCTTTCTTT. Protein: CATSDSKAGNTEAFF.

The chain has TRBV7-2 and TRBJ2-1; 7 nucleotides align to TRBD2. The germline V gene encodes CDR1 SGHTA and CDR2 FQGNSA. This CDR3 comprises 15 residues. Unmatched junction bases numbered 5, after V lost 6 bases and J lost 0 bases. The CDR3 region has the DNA TGTGCCAGCAGAGAAGCGGGGAGCTCCTACAATGAGCAGTTCTTC. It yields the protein CASREAGSSYNEQFF.

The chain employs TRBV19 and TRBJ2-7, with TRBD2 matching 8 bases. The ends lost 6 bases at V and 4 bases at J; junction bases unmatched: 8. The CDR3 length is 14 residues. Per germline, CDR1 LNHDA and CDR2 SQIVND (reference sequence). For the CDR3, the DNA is TGTGCCAGTAGCCGGGCTAGCGGGTTATACGAGCAGTACTTC. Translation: CASSRASGLYEQYF. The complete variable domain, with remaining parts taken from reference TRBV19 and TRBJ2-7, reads DGGITQSPKYLFRKEGQNVTLSCEQNLNHDAMYWYRQDPGQGLRLIYYSQIVNDFQKGDIAEGYSVSREKKESFPLTVTSAQKNPTAFYLCASSRASGLYEQYFGPGTRLTVT.

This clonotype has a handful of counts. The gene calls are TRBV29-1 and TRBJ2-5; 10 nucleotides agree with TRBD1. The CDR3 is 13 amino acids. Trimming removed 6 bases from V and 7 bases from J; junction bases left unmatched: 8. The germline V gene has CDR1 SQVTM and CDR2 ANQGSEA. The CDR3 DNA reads TGCAGCGTCGAGGGACAGGGGATTGTGACCCAGTACTTC. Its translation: CSVEGQGIVTQYF.

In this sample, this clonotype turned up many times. Written as DNA, the CDR3 is TGTGCCAGCAGCTTATTTGTTGGGGCCAACGTCCTGACTTTC. Residues: CASSLFVGANVLTF. The rearrangement joins TRBV7-2 to TRBJ2-6; no clear D gene. Trimming shortened V by 2 bases and J by 3 bases, and 5 bases separated the two germline ends. The CDR3 loop spans 14 amino acids. Germline V CDR1 and CDR2: SGHTA, FQGNSA.

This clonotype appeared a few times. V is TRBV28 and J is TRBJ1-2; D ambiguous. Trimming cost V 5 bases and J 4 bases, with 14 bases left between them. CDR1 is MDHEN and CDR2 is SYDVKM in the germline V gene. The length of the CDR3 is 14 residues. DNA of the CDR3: TGTGCCAGCAGTCTCCCTCCGGGGAGCTATGGCTACACCTTC. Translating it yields CASSLPPGSYGYTF.

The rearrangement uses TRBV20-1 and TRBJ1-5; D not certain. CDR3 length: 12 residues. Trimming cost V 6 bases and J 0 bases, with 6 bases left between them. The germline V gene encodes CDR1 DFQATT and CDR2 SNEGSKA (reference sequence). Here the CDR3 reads CSAKVSNQPQHF. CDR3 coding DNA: TGCAGTGCGAAGGTTAGCAATCAGCCCCAGCATTTT.

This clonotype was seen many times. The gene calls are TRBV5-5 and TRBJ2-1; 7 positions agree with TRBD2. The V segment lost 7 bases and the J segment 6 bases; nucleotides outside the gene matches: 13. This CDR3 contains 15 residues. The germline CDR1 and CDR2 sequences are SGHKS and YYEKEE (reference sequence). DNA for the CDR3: TGTGCCAGCTCCCCTCGGGGGAGGGTGGGCAATGAGCAGTTCTTC. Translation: CASSPRGRVGNEQFF. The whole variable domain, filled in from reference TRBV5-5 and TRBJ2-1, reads DAGVTQSPTHLIKTRGQQVTLRCSPISGHKSVSWYQQVLGQGPQFIFQYYEKEERGRGNFPDRFSARQFPNYSSELNVNALLLGDSALYLCASSPRGRVGNEQFFGPGTRLTVL.

CDR3 protein: CASSPRQLWLDQPQHF. CDR3 bases: TGTGCCAGCAGTCCGCGACAGCTCTGGTTGGATCAGCCCCAGCATTTT. The chain has TRBV28 and TRBJ1-5; a weak D match, TRBD1 (5 bases). Germline V lookup: CDR1 MDHEN, CDR2 SYDVKM. Trimming cost V 5 bases and J 5 bases, with 19 bases left between them. The CDR3 runs 16 residues.

The CDR3 region is CASSLGVPNEQFF. Here the CDR3 DNA reads TGTGCCAGCAGTCTCGGCGTACCCAATGAGCAGTTCTTC. The rearrangement uses TRBV12-3 or TRBV12-4 and TRBJ2-1, with D unclear. Deletions cut 5 bases from V and 6 bases from J, with 11 bases between. CDR3 size: 13 residues.

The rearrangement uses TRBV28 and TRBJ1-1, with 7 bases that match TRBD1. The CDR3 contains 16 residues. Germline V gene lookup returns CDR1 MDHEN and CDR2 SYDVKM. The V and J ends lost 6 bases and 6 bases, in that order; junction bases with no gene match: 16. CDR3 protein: CASRPYRGWGVAEAFF. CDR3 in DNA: TGTGCCAGCAGACCTTACAGGGGTTGGGGAGTGGCTGAAGCTTTCTTT.

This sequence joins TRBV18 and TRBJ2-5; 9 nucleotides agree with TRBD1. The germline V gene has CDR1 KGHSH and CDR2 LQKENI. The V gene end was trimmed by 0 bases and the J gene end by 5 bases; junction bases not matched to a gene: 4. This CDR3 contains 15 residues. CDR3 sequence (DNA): TGTGCCAGCTCACCACCGACGGACAGGGGTGAGACCCAGTACTTC. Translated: CASSPPTDRGETQYF.

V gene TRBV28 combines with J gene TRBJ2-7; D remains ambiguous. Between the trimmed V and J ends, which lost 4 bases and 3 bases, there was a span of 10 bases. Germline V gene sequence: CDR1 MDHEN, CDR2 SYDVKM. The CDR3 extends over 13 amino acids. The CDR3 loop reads CASSSPWNYEQYF. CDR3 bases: TGTGCCAGCAGTTCCCCGTGGAACTACGAGCAGTACTTC.

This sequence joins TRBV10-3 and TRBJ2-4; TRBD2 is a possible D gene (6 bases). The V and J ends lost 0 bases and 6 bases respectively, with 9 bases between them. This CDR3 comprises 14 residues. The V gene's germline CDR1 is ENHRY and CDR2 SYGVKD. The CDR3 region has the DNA TGTGCCATCAGTGAGTCGGCCGGGGGAAACATTCAGTACTTC. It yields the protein CAISESAGGNIQYF.

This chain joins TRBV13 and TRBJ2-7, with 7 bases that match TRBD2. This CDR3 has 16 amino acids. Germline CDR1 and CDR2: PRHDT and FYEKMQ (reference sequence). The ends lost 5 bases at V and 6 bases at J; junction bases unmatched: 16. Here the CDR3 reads CASSTRDGGRSSEQYF. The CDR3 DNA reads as TGTGCCAGCAGCACCCGAGACGGCGGGAGATCTTCCGAGCAGTACTTC.

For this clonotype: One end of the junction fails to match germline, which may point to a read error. This CDR3 reads CASTLGPSSEAFF. CDR3 DNA: TGTGCCAGCACTTTAGGCCCCAGTAGTGAAGCTTTCTTT. The chain employs TRBV12-3 or TRBV12-4 and TRBJ1-1; D not certain. The CDR3 loop spans 13 amino acids.

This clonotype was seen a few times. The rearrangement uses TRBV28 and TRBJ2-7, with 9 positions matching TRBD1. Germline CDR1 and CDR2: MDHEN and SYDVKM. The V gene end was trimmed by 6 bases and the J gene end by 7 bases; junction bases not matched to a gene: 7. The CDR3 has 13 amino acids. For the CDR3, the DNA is TGTGCCAGCAGACCCGGGACAGGGAGAGAGCAGTACTTC. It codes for CASRPGTGREQYF.

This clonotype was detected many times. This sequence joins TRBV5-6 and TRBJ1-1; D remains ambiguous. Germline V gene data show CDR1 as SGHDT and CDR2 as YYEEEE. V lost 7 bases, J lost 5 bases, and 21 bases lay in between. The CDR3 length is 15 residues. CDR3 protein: CASSPPGLPGTEAFF. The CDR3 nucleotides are TGTGCCAGCTCCCCCCCCGGACTCCCGGGAACTGAAGCTTTCTTT.

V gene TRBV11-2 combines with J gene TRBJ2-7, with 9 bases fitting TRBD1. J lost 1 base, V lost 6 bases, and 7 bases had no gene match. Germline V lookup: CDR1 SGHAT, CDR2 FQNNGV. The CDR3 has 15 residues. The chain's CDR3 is CASRKSGQGSYEQYF. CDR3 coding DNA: TGTGCCAGCAGAAAGAGTGGACAGGGGTCCTACGAGCAGTACTTC.